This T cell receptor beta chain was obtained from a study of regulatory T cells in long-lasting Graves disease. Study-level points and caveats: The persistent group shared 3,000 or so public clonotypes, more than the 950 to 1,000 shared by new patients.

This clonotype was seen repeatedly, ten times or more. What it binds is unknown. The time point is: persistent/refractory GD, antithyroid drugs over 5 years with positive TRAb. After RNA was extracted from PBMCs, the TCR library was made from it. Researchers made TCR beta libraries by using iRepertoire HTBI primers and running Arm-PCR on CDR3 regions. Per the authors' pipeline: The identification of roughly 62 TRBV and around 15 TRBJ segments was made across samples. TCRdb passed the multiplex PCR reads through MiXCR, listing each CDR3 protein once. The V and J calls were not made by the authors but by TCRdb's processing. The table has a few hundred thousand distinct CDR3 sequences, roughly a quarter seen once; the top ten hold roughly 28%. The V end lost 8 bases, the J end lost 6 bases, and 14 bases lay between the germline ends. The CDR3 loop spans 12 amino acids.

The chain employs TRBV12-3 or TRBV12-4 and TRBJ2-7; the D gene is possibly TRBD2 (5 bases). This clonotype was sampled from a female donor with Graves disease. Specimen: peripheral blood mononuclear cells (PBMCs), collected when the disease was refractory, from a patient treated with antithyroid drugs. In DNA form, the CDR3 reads TGTGCCAGCGGTTACGGGGTTGGCGAGCAGTACTTC. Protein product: CASGYGVGEQYF.